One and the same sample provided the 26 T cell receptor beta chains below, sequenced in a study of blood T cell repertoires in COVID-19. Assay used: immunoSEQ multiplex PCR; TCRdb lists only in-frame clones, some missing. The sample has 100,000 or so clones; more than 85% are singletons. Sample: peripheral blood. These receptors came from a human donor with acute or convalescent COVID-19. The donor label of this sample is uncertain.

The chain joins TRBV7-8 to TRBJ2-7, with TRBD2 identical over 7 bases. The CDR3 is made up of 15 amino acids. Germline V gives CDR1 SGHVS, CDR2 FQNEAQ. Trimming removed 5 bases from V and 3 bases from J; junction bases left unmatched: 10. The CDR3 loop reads CASSPAGGGGYEQYF. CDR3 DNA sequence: TGTGCCAGCAGCCCGGCGGGTGGCGGGGGCTACGAGCAGTACTTC. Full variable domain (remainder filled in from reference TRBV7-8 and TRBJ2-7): GAGVSQSPRYKVAKRGQDVALRCDPISGHVSLFWYQQALGQGPEFLTYFQNEAQLDKSGLPSDRFFAERPEGSVSTLKIQRTQQEDSAVYLCASSPAGGGGYEQYFGPGTRLTVT.

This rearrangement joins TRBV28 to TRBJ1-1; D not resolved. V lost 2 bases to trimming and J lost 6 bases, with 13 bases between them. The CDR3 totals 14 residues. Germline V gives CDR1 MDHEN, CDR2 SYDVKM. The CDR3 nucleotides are TGTGCCAGCAGTTTAAAAGCACGGAGCCCTGAAGCTTTCTTT. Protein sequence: CASSLKARSPEAFF.

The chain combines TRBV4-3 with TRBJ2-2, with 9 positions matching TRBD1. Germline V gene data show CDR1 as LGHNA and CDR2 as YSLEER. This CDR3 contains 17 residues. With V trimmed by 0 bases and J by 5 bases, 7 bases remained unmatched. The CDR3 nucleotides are TGCGCCAGCAGCCAAGAGGGCGGACAGGGGAGGACCGGGGAGCTGTTTTTT. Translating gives CASSQEGGQGRTGELFF.

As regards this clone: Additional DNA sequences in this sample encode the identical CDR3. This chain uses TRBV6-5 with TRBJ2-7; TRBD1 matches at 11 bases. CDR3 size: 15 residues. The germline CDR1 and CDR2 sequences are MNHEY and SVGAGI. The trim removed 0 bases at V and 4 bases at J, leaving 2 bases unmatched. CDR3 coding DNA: TGTGCCAGCAGTTACTCCGGACAGGGGGCGTACGAGCAGTACTTC. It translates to CASSYSGQGAYEQYF.

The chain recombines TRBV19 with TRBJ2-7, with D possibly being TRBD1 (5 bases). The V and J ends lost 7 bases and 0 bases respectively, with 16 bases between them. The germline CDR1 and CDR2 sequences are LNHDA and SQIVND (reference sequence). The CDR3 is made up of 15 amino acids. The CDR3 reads CASKGIGLSSYEQYF. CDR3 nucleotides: TGTGCCAGTAAGGGGATCGGATTAAGCTCCTACGAGCAGTACTTC.

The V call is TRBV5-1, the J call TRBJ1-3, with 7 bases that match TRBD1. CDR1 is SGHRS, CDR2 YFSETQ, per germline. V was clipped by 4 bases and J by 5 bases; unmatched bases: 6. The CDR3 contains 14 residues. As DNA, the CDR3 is TGCGCCAGCAGCCCGCAGGGACAGAGAAACACCATATATTTT. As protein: CASSPQGQRNTIYF.

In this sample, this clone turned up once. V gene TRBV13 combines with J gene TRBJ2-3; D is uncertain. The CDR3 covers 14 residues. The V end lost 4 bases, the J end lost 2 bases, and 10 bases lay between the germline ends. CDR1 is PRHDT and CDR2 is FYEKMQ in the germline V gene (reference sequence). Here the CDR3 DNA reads TGTGCCAGCAGCTCAGATAAAATCACAGATACGCAGTATTTT. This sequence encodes CASSSDKITDTQYF.

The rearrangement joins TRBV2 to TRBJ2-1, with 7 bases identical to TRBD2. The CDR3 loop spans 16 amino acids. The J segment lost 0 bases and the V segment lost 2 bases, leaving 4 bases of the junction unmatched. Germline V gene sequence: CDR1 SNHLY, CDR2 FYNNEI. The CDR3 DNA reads TGTGCCAGCAGTGAATGGGGCGGGAGCTCCTACAATGAGCAGTTCTTC. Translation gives CASSEWGGSSYNEQFF.

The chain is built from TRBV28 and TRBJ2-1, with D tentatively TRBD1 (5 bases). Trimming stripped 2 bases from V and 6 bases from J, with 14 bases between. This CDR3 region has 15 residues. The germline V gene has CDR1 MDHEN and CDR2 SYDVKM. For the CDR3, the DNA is TGTGCCAGCAGTTTACGGTCTATCACAGGCAATGAGCAGTTCTTC. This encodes CASSLRSITGNEQFF.

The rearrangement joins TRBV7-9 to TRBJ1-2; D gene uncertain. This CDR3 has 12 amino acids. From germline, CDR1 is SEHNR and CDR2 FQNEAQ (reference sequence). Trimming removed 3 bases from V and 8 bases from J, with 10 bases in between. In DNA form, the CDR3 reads TGTGCCAGCAGCTTGGGCAGTAGGGGCTACACCTTC. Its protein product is CASSLGSRGYTF.

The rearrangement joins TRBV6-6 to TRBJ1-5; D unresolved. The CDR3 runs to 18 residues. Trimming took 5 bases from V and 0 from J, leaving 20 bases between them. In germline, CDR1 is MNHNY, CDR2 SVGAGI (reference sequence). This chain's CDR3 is CASSQTDYGESSNQPQHF. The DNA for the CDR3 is TGTGCCAGCAGTCAGACGGACTATGGGGAAAGTAGCAATCAGCCCCAGCATTTT.

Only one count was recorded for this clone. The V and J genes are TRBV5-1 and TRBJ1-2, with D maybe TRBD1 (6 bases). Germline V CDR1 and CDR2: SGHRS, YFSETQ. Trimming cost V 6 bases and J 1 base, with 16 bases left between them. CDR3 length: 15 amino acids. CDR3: CASKQQGAGNYGYTF. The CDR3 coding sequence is TGCGCCAGCAAACAACAGGGAGCCGGTAACTATGGCTACACCTTC.

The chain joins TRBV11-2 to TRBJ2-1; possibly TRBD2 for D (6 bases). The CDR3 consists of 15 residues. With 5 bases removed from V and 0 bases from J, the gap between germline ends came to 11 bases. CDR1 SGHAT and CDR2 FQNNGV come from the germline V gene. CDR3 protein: CASSIAGSSYNEQFF. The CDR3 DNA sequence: TGTGCCAGCAGCATCGCGGGGAGCTCCTACAATGAGCAGTTCTTC.

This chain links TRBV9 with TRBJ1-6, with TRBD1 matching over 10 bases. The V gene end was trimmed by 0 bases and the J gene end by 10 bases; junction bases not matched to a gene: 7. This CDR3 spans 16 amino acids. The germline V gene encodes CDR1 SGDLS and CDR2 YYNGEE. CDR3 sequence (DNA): TGTGCCAGCAGCGTAGTTCCGGGACAGGGGAGATCACCCCTCCACTTT. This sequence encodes CASSVVPGQGRSPLHF.

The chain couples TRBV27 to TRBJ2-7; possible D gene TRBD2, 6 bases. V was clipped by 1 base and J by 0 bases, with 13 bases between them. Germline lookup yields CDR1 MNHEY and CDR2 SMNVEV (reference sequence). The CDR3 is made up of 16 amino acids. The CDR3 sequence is CASSLLRDSNSYEQYF. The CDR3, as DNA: TGTGCCAGCAGTTTATTGAGGGACTCCAACTCCTACGAGCAGTACTTC.

CDR3: CASSLTGSSNQPQHF. In DNA, the CDR3 is TGTGCCAGCAGTCTGACAGGGTCCAGCAATCAGCCCCAGCATTTT. The rearrangement joins TRBV6-5 to TRBJ1-5, with 7 bases that match TRBD1. Trimming removed 5 bases from V and 1 base from J; junction bases left unmatched: 5. CDR3 length equals 15 residues. Germline loops: CDR1 MNHEY, CDR2 SVGAGI.

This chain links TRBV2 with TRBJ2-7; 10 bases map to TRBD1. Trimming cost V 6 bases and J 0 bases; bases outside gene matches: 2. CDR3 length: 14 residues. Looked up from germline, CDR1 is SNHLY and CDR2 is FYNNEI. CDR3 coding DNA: TGTGCCAGCAGCGGGACAGGGGTCTCCTACGAGCAGTACTTC. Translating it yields CASSGTGVSYEQYF.

In DNA, the CDR3 is TGTGCCAGCAGCGTAGGGAGAGGGTCTCATGGGGCCAACGTCCTGACTTTC. It encodes CASSVGRGSHGANVLTF. The gene calls are TRBV9 and TRBJ2-6, with TRBD2 as a possible D gene (5 bases). From germline, CDR1 is SGDLS and CDR2 YYNGEE. V was trimmed by 0 bases and J by 3 bases, leaving 13 bases between them. The CDR3 spans 17 residues. The variable domain in full, with the rest retrieved from reference TRBV9 and TRBJ2-6, is DSGVTQTPKHLITATGQRVTLRCSPRSGDLSVYWYQQSLDQGLQFLIQYYNGEERAKGNILERFSAQQFPDLHSELNLSSLELGDSALYFCASSVGRGSHGANVLTFGAGSRLTVL.

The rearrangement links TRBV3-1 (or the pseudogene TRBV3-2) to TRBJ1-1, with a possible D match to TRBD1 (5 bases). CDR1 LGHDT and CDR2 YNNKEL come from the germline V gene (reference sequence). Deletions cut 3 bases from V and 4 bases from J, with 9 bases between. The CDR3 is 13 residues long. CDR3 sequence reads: CASSHQGSTEAFF. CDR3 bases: TGTGCCAGCAGCCATCAGGGAAGCACTGAAGCTTTCTTT.

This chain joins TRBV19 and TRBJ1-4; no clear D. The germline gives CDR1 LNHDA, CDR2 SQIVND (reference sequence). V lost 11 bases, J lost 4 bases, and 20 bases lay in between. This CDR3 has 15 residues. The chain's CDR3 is CARTEVVRHNEKLFF. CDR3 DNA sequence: TGTGCCCGGACGGAGGTCGTGCGACATAATGAAAAACTGTTTTTT. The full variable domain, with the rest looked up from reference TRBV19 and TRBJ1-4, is DGGITQSPKYLFRKEGQNVTLSCEQNLNHDAMYWYRQDPGQGLRLIYYSQIVNDFQKGDIAEGYSVSREKKESFPLTVTSAQKNPTAFYLCARTEVVRHNEKLFFGSGTQLSVL.

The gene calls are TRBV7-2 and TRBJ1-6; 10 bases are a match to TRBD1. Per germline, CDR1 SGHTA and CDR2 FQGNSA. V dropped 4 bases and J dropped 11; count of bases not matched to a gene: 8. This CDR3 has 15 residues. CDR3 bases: TGTGCCAGCAGCTCCCAAGGGGGACAGGGGACACCCCTCCACTTT. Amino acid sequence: CASSSQGGQGTPLHF.

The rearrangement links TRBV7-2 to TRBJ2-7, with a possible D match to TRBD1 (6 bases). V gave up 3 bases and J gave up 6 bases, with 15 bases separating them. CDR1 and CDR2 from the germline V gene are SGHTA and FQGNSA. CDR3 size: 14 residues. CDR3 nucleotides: TGTGCCAGCAGCTTGGTGGCAGGGGTGTCCGAGCAGTACTTC. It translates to CASSLVAGVSEQYF.

This CDR3 reads CAMGSGTGGREQYF. CDR3 sequence (DNA): TGTGCCATGGGCTCCGGGACAGGGGGCCGAGAGCAGTACTTC. The V gene is TRBV10-3, the J gene TRBJ2-7, with 12 bases identical to TRBD1. Per the germline V gene, CDR1 is ENHRY and CDR2 is SYGVKD. The V gene end was trimmed by 9 bases and the J gene end by 7 bases; junction bases not matched to a gene: 10. This CDR3 is built from 14 residues.

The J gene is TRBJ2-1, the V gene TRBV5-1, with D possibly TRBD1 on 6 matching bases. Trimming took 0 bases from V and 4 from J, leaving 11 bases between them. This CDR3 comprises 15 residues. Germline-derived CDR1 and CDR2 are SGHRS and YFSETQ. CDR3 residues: CASSLGDTVYNEQFF. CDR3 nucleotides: TGCGCCAGCAGCTTGGGGGACACCGTTTACAATGAGCAGTTCTTC. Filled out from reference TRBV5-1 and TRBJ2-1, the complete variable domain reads KAGVTQTPRYLIKTRGQQVTLSCSPISGHRSVSWYQQTPGQGLQFLFEYFSETQRNKGNFPGRFSGRQFSNSRSEMNVSTLELGDSALYLCASSLGDTVYNEQFFGPGTRLTVL.

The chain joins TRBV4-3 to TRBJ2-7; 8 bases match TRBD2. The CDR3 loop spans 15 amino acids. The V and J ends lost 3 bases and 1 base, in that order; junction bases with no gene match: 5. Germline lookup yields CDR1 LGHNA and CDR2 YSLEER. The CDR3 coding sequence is TGCGCCAGCAGCCAGGCCGGGGGGGGGTCCTACGAGCAGTACTTC. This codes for CASSQAGGGSYEQYF.

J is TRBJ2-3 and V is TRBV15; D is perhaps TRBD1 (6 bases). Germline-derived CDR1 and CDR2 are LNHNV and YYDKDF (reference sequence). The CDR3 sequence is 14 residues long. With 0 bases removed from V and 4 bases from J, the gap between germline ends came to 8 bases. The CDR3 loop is CATSREAGADTQYF. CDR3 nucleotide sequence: TGTGCCACCAGCAGAGAGGCAGGGGCAGATACGCAGTATTTT.